This T cell receptor beta chain originates from a study of human T cells and chemical hapten exposure. At the level of the study: Diphenylcyclopropenone was applied weekly to patients' scalps across the roughly 23-week study.

The sample's time point: pre-sensitization, week 0. As to treatment: therapeutic diphenylcyclopropenone sensitization with weekly scalp DPC. The library labeled individual cDNA molecules by adding unique molecular identifiers to them. From the RACE reads, TCRdb called clonotypes with MiXCR, one entry per CDR3 protein. The sample carries roughly 50,000 distinct CDR3 sequences, over 9% recorded once. Points from the study as a whole: Clustering by CDR3 similarity yielded significantly more large clusters from expanded TCRs than controls.

This clonotype was seen at least ten times. Antigen: not known. This receptor was obtained from a man in his forties or fifties with alopecia areata. Some clones in this sample may be carry-over from other donors' samples. Here the sequenced sample was whole blood, taken in connection with sensitization to the hapten diphenylcyclopropenone (DPC).

The CDR3 coding sequence is TGTGCCAGCAGTAGTTCTAACTATGGCTACACCTTC. It is translated as CASSSSNYGYTF. This rearrangement joins TRBV12-3 or TRBV12-4 to TRBJ1-2; no firm D call. CDR3 length: 12 residues. V gave up 5 bases and J gave up 0 bases, with 4 bases separating them.